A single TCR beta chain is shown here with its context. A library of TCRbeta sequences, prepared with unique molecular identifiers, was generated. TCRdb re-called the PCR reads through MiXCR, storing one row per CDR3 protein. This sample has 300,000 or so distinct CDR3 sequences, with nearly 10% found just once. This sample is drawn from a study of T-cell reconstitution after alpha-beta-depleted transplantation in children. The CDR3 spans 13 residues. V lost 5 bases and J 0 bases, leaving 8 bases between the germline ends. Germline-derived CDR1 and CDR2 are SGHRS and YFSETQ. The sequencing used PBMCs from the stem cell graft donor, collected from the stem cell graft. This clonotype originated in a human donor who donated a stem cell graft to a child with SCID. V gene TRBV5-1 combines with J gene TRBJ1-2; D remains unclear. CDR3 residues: CASRKEANYGYTF. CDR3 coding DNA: TGCGCCAGCAGGAAGGAAGCTAACTATGGCTACACCTTC.